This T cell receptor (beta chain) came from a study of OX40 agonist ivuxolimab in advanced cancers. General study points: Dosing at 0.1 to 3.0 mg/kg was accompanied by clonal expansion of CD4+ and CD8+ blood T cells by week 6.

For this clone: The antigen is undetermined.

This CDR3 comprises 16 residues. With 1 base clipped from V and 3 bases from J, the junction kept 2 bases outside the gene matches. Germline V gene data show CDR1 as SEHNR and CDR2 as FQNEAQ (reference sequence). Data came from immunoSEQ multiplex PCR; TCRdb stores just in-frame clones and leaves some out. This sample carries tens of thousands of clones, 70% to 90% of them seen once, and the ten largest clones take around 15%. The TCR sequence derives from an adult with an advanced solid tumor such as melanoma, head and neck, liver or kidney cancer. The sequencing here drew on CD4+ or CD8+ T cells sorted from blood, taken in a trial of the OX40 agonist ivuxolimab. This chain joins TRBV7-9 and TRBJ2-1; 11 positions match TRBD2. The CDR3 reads CASSLGLAGIYNEQFF. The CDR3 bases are TGTGCCAGCAGCTTAGGACTAGCGGGAATCTACAATGAGCAGTTCTTC.